This section outlines one TCR beta chain sequence together with its context. Germline CDR1 SGHAT, CDR2 FQNNGV. V trimming: 1 base; J trimming: 4 bases; junction bases outside the gene matches: 7. The CDR3 covers 15 residues. This entry belongs to a study of blood T cell repertoires in COVID-19. Measured with immunoSEQ multiplex PCR; TCRdb has only the in-frame clones, and not every one. The table lists under 300,000 clones, about four fifths of them singletons. The V call is TRBV11-2, the J call TRBJ2-7, with TRBD1 matching 7 bases. The TCR comes from a woman aged 18-29 years with acute or convalescent COVID-19. Sequencing was performed on peripheral blood. CDR3 bases: TGTGCCAGCAGCTTAGGACAGGGATTAGGGTACGAGCAGTACTTC. This gives the protein CASSLGQGLGYEQYF.